The T cell receptor beta chain described here comes from a study of blood T cells in healthy people across ages. General study results and limits: Estimates of total diversity, which came from one million sequenced T cells, were considered to be underestimates. Without sorted subsets, naive and antigen-experienced compartments could not be conclusively compared.

No fewer than 7 million PBMCs went into each sample. A sample-barcoded 5' primer and a J-beta primer mix were used in a second PCR of roughly 7 to 11 cycles. TCRdb independently ran MiXCR on the 5' RACE reads; one entry per CDR3 protein. The sample has fewer than 750,000 distinct CDR3 sequences, 45% to 55% seen once. As concerns this clonotype: Its specificity is not known.

The CDR3 extends over 14 amino acids. Germline V CDR1 and CDR2: SGHAT, FQNNGV. Germline trimming cut 4 bases from V and 8 bases from J; bases unmatched to any gene: 6. This chain joins TRBV11-2 and TRBJ2-1; 9 nucleotides line up with TRBD1. The specimen was blood. This receptor was obtained from a man older than 75 in good health. As DNA, the CDR3 is TGTGCCAGCAGCTCTAACAGGGGGCGGCATGAGCAGTTCTTC. Encoded protein: CASSSNRGRHEQFF.